The 27 T cell receptor beta chains reported below all come from one sample, sequenced in a study of T cell repertoires in cytomegalovirus infection. TCRdb passed the reads through MiXCR, listing each CDR3 protein once. The repertoire holds about 310,000 distinct CDR3 sequences, with roughly a sixth as singletons. The sequencing input was PBMCs. These receptors were obtained from a human donor in good health (CMV status not recorded). Some clones in this sample may be carry-over from other donors' samples.

J is TRBJ2-1 and V is TRBV15; D might be TRBD2 (6 bases). Germline V gene data show CDR1 as LNHNV and CDR2 as YYDKDF (reference sequence). Trimming shortened V by 8 bases and J by 7 bases, and 15 bases separated the two germline ends. The CDR3 is made up of 13 amino acids. CDR3 in amino acids: CATGAGRENEQFF. CDR3 nucleotide sequence: TGTGCCACCGGGGCGGGACGAGAAAATGAGCAGTTCTTC.

This clonotype came up many times. The chain couples TRBV6-5 to TRBJ2-6; D uncertain. V shed 2 bases and J shed 4 bases, with 9 bases lying between them. Looked up from germline, CDR1 is MNHEY and CDR2 is SVGAGI. The CDR3 is 15 residues long. The CDR3 region is CASSYARSGANVLTF. CDR3 nucleotide sequence: TGTGCCAGCAGTTACGCCAGATCCGGGGCCAACGTCCTGACTTTC.

This chain connects TRBV7-2 to TRBJ1-5; D perhaps matches TRBD1 (5 bases). Germline loops: CDR1 SGHTA, CDR2 FQGNSA. The germline V and J ends were trimmed by 5 bases and 6 bases, with 14 bases remaining between them. The CDR3 is made up of 14 amino acids. The CDR3 coding sequence is TGTGCCAGCAGCCCTCCAGGGATTGCTCAGCCCCAGCATTTT. Translating gives CASSPPGIAQPQHF.

This clonotype was counted only a few times. The V gene is TRBV7-2, the J gene TRBJ2-7; D remains unclear. This CDR3 contains 12 residues. Per the germline V gene, CDR1 is SGHTA and CDR2 is FQGNSA. The V and J ends lost 5 bases and 8 bases respectively, with 13 bases between them. CDR3 residues: CASSLSFPQQYF. In DNA form, the CDR3 reads TGTGCCAGCAGCCTCAGTTTTCCCCAGCAGTACTTC.

This chain uses TRBV12-3 or TRBV12-4 with TRBJ1-1, with 9 bases identical to TRBD1. Trimming at V came to 4 bases and at J to 3 bases, leaving 9 bases not matched to a gene. The CDR3 spans 16 residues. This chain's CDR3 is CASSYTGQGQHTEAFF. The DNA for the CDR3 is TGTGCCAGCAGTTACACGGGACAGGGTCAGCACACTGAAGCTTTCTTT.

The table lists this clonotype with a few counts. The chain is built from TRBV4-3 and TRBJ1-2; tentatively, D is TRBD1 (5 bases). Germline loops: CDR1 LGHNA, CDR2 YSLEER. The V gene lost 4 bases and the J gene lost 0 bases, with 15 bases spanning the gap. The CDR3 runs 16 residues. The DNA for the CDR3 is TGCGCCAGCAGCCTACACGAAAGGGGTGCTAACTATGGCTACACCTTC. As protein: CASSLHERGANYGYTF.

This clonotype was recorded at least ten times. The rearrangement links TRBV6-2 or TRBV6-3 to TRBJ1-6; D call uncertain. The CDR3 covers 16 residues. With 4 bases removed from V and 10 bases from J, the gap between germline ends came to 20 bases. Germline CDR1 reads MNHEY; CDR2 reads SVGEGT. CDR3 residues: CASSSGMEELASPLHF. The CDR3 nucleotides are TGTGCCAGCAGTTCGGGGATGGAGGAGCTCGCCTCACCCCTCCACTTT.

This clonotype was seen only a few times. The gene calls are TRBV28 and TRBJ2-7; D gene unclear. The CDR3 covers 15 residues. Germline V lookup: CDR1 MDHEN, CDR2 SYDVKM. V was pared by 2 bases and J by 0 bases, with 11 bases between. The CDR3 coding sequence is TGTGCCAGCAGTTTAGAAATCGCGAGCTCCTACGAGCAGTACTTC. Residues: CASSLEIASSYEQYF.

This chain links TRBV4-1 with TRBJ2-2, with 10 bases identical to TRBD2. Trimming at V came to 6 bases and at J to 4 bases, leaving 5 bases not matched to a gene. CDR1 is MGHRA and CDR2 is YSYEKL in the germline V gene. This CDR3 is built from 15 residues. This chain's CDR3 is CASRPGTSVTGELFF. For the CDR3, the DNA is TGCGCCAGCAGACCCGGGACTAGCGTCACCGGGGAGCTGTTTTTT.

The rearrangement links TRBV6-2 or TRBV6-3 to TRBJ1-1; TRBD1 matches at 7 bases. This CDR3 is built from 14 residues. The V segment lost 6 bases and the J segment 6 bases; nucleotides outside the gene matches: 10. Germline CDR1 reads MNHEY; CDR2 reads SVGEGT. The CDR3 here is CASSRRDSKAEAFF. For the CDR3, the DNA is TGTGCCAGCAGCCGCCGGGACAGTAAGGCTGAAGCTTTCTTT.

There are many counts of this clonotype. This sequence joins TRBV6-6 and TRBJ1-6; D not resolved. V lost 6 bases to trimming and J lost 0 bases, with 6 bases between them. Germline lookup yields CDR1 MNHNY and CDR2 SVGAGI (reference sequence). The CDR3 totals 14 residues. DNA of the CDR3: TGTGCCAGCAGGGGTCACTCCTATAATTCACCCCTCCACTTT. Encoded protein: CASRGHSYNSPLHF.

This clonotype was recorded at least ten times. The rearrangement uses TRBV7-2 and TRBJ1-2; D is uncertain. CDR1 and CDR2 (germline): SGHTA, FQGNSA. The V end was cut by 7 bases, the J end by 4 bases, with 16 bases between. This CDR3 comprises 14 residues. CDR3 sequence: CASTWEGWGYGYTF. The DNA of the CDR3 is TGTGCCAGCACCTGGGAGGGATGGGGCTATGGCTACACCTTC.

This clonotype was picked up a small number of times. The rearrangement links TRBV6-5 to TRBJ2-7, with D tentatively TRBD1 (6 bases). Germline V gene data show CDR1 as MNHEY and CDR2 as SVGAGI. Trimming left V 0 bases short and J 1 base short, with 10 bases between. The CDR3 loop spans 15 amino acids. In nucleotides, the CDR3 is TGTGCCAGCAGTTACTCGCGTCAGGGGTCCTACGAGCAGTACTTC. Translating gives CASSYSRQGSYEQYF.

This CDR3 reads CASSLMANKGNSPLHF. CDR3 bases: TGTGCCAGCAGCTTAATGGCAAATAAGGGTAATTCACCCCTCCACTTT. This sequence joins TRBV7-3 and TRBJ1-6; D is uncertain. The length of the CDR3 is 16 residues. CDR1 SGHTA and CDR2 FQGTGA come from the germline V gene. V was trimmed by 1 base and J by 6 bases, leaving 13 bases between them.

This clonotype was counted many times. The chain is built from TRBV29-1 and TRBJ1-3; perhaps TRBD1 as D (6 bases). This CDR3 is 19 amino acids long. Looked up from germline, CDR1 is SQVTM and CDR2 is ANQGSEA. Between the trimmed V and J ends, which lost 3 bases and 2 bases, there was a span of 26 bases. In nucleotides, the CDR3 is TGCAGCGTTGAGTACCCCGAACAGGGTTTGAAGATTACTGGAAACACCATATATTTT. Translation gives CSVEYPEQGLKITGNTIYF.

This clonotype was observed many times. The genes are TRBV7-2 and TRBJ1-2; unclear D gene. The CDR3 has 14 amino acids. From germline, CDR1 is SGHTA and CDR2 FQGNSA. Trimming removed 5 bases at V and 2 bases at J, with 12 bases between. CDR3 residues: CASSTMTRNYGYTF. The CDR3 DNA sequence: TGTGCCAGCAGCACAATGACGAGAAACTATGGCTACACCTTC.

The chain uses TRBV3-1 and TRBJ1-1, with TRBD1 as a possible D gene (5 bases). Trimming shortened V by 1 base and J by 9 bases, and 12 bases separated the two germline ends. The V gene's germline CDR1 is LGHDT and CDR2 YNNKEL (reference sequence). The CDR3 runs 13 residues. CDR3 sequence: CASSQVESGKAFF. The CDR3, as DNA: TGTGCCAGCAGCCAAGTGGAATCAGGGAAAGCTTTCTTT.

The chain employs TRBV2 and TRBJ1-6; possibly TRBD1 for D (5 bases). This CDR3 has 16 amino acids. V gave up 1 base and J gave up 6 bases, with 13 bases separating them. Germline-derived CDR1 and CDR2 are SNHLY and FYNNEI. CDR3: CASSEEQGRLNSPLHF. In nucleotides, the CDR3 is TGTGCCAGCAGTGAAGAGCAGGGACGGCTTAATTCACCCCTCCACTTT.

This clonotype was counted only a few times. J is TRBJ2-5 and V is TRBV18; TRBD1 matches 8 bases. Germline-derived CDR1 and CDR2 are KGHSH and LQKENI. The CDR3 loop spans 16 amino acids. The J segment lost 5 bases and the V segment lost 2 bases, leaving 10 bases of the junction unmatched. CDR3: CASSPWTGFSGETQYF. CDR3 coding DNA: TGTGCCAGCTCACCATGGACAGGGTTCAGCGGGGAGACCCAGTACTTC.

This clonotype was recorded at least ten times. The CDR3 nucleotides read TGTGCCAGCAGCCAAGATGCCACTTCTACCTACGAGCAGTACTTC. It specifies CASSQDATSTYEQYF. The chain uses TRBV4-2 and TRBJ2-7, with D unclear. Deletions cut 0 bases from V and 2 bases from J, with 11 bases between. Germline CDR1 LGHNA, CDR2 YNFKEQ. CDR3 length equals 15 residues.

In its sample, this clonotype was seen a few times. The gene calls are TRBV6-2 or TRBV6-3 and TRBJ1-4; D not resolved. The CDR3 extends over 14 amino acids. Trimming removed 5 bases at V and 12 bases at J, with 19 bases between. The germline V gene has CDR1 MNHEY and CDR2 SVGEGT. CDR3 sequence reads: CASSPWAVTPELFF. DNA for the CDR3: TGTGCCAGCAGTCCCTGGGCCGTTACGCCGGAACTGTTTTTT.

This sequence joins TRBV19 and TRBJ2-6; tentative D call: TRBD1 (5 bases). Per the germline V gene, CDR1 is LNHDA and CDR2 is SQIVND (reference sequence). The CDR3 is 15 residues long. V was clipped by 6 bases and J by 0 bases, with 9 bases between them. In DNA, the CDR3 is TGTGCCAGTAGGACAGCCCCCTCTGGGGCCAACGTCCTGACTTTC. This gives the protein CASRTAPSGANVLTF.

The table lists this clonotype with many counts. V gene TRBV7-2 combines with J gene TRBJ1-1; D is unclear. Germline values: CDR1 SGHTA, CDR2 FQGNSA. This CDR3 region has 16 residues. Trimming stripped 2 bases from V and 4 bases from J, with 17 bases between. CDR3 DNA sequence: TGTGCCAGCAGCTTATCGGGAGGACCCTTAGTCACTGAAGCTTTCTTT. It codes for CASSLSGGPLVTEAFF.

This clonotype was counted many times. The V call is TRBV7-9, the J call TRBJ2-5; D is undetermined. Trimming pared 5 bases from V and 1 base from J, leaving 11 bases between. The CDR3 is 14 residues long. Germline values: CDR1 SEHNR, CDR2 FQNEAQ (reference sequence). In nucleotides, the CDR3 is TGTGCCAGCAGCAGGGCCCCGACCCAAGAGACCCAGTACTTC. Its translation is CASSRAPTQETQYF.

This clonotype was seen once. The chain has TRBV20-1 and TRBJ1-5, with D maybe TRBD1 (5 bases). Per the germline V gene, CDR1 is DFQATT and CDR2 is SNEGSKA (reference sequence). This CDR3 has 14 residues. With 8 bases removed from V and 4 bases from J, the gap between germline ends came to 18 bases. CDR3 sequence: CSCLPGLRNQPQHF. The CDR3 DNA reads TGCAGTTGCCTCCCAGGGTTAAGGAATCAGCCCCAGCATTTT.

This clonotype was seen at least ten times. This chain connects TRBV7-2 to TRBJ1-1; D gene uncertain. CDR1 and CDR2 from the germline V gene are SGHTA and FQGNSA. The CDR3 length is 15 residues. The V end was cut by 1 base, the J end by 4 bases, with 13 bases between. The CDR3 sequence is CASSLVGRSSTEAFF. CDR3 nucleotide sequence: TGTGCCAGCAGCTTAGTAGGCAGGTCTTCCACTGAAGCTTTCTTT.

To note about this clonotype: With a much larger clone just one base away, this may be a read error. This chain connects TRBV7-9 to TRBJ1-1; D not certain. Deletions cut 4 bases from V and 3 bases from J, with 12 bases between. Germline V lookup: CDR1 SEHNR, CDR2 FQNEAQ (reference sequence). The CDR3 sequence is 14 residues long. CDR3 DNA sequence: TGTGCCAGCAGCTCTCAGTGGGATGACACTGAAGCTTTCTTT. This encodes CASSSQWDDTEAFF.